These 30 T cell receptor beta chains were sequenced from one sample in a study of early T cells in non-severe SARS-CoV-2 infection. MiXCR was run by TCRdb on the 5' RACE reads, yielding one entry per CDR3 protein. The sample contains fewer than 35,000 distinct CDR3 sequences, 9% of which appear only once. Sequencing was carried out using whole blood. All receptors come from an adult who was a healthcare worker with PCR-confirmed SARS-CoV-2 infection or an uninfected control (not recorded which).

The chain has TRBV3-1 and TRBJ2-3; the match to TRBD2 covers 8 bases. The CDR3 spans 16 residues. J was trimmed by 0 bases and V by 4 bases; bases with no gene match: 6. Germline V gives CDR1 LGHDT, CDR2 YNNKEL (reference sequence). The CDR3 DNA sequence: TGTGCCAGCAGCCCACGAGGCGGGGGGAGCACAGATACGCAGTATTTT. Translated, it gives CASSPRGGGSTDTQYF.

This clonotype was seen repeatedly, ten times or more. V is TRBV18 and J is TRBJ1-1; 8 bases map to TRBD1. The CDR3 covers 13 residues. Germline CDR1 KGHSH, CDR2 LQKENI. Unmatched junction bases numbered 3, after V lost 8 bases and J lost 1 base. CDR3 in DNA: TGTGCCAGCACGACAGGGGCGAACACTGAAGCTTTCTTT. Translation: CASTTGANTEAFF.

In its sample, this clonotype was seen a few times. This chain connects TRBV7-9 to TRBJ2-2, with unresolved D. Trimming removed 5 bases from V and 0 bases from J, with 10 bases in between. Germline V gives CDR1 SEHNR, CDR2 FQNEAQ (reference sequence). This CDR3 region has 15 residues. The CDR3 region has the DNA TGTGCCAGCAGCCTAGTATACGCGAACACCGGGGAGCTGTTTTTT. This codes for CASSLVYANTGELFF.

This clonotype is medium-sized within its sample. The chain has TRBV7-6 and TRBJ2-2, with 8 positions matching TRBD1. The germline V gene has CDR1 SGHVS and CDR2 FNYEAQ. This CDR3 has 17 residues. The trim removed 5 bases at V and 3 bases at J, leaving 11 bases unmatched. CDR3 loop: CASSGSTGVVDTGELFF. Written as DNA, the CDR3 is TGTGCCAGCAGCGGATCGACAGGGGTGGTGGACACCGGGGAGCTGTTTTTT.

The sample holds a few counts of this clonotype. The genes are TRBV19 and TRBJ2-1, with D possibly TRBD1 on 6 matching bases. V was pared by 5 bases and J by 8 bases, with 16 bases between. The CDR3 consists of 14 residues. CDR1 and CDR2 from the germline V gene are LNHDA and SQIVND (reference sequence). CDR3 region: CASSLATGSDEQFF. The CDR3 DNA is TGTGCCAGTAGTCTAGCCACAGGGTCCGATGAGCAGTTCTTC.

In its sample, this clonotype was seen many times. The gene calls are TRBV29-1 and TRBJ1-1, with 9 bases aligning to TRBD1. Germline-derived CDR1 and CDR2 are SQVTM and ANQGSEA. V trimming: 5 bases; J trimming: 2 bases; junction bases outside the gene matches: 3. The CDR3 sequence is 13 residues long. CDR3 DNA: TGCAGCGTTTCGACAGGGGGTAACACTGAAGCTTTCTTT. Amino acid sequence: CSVSTGGNTEAFF.

This clonotype was seen repeatedly, ten times or more. V usage is TRBV15 and J usage is TRBJ2-5, with a weak D call TRBD2 (6 bases). Deletions cut 0 bases from V and 3 bases from J, with 8 bases between. CDR1 is LNHNV, CDR2 YYDKDF, per germline (reference sequence). This CDR3 is 14 amino acids long. CDR3 sequence: CATSRDGLKETQYF. CDR3 in DNA: TGTGCCACCAGCAGAGACGGACTAAAAGAGACCCAGTACTTC. The full variable domain, in which reference TRBV15 and TRBJ2-5 provide the parts outside the CDR3, is DAMVIQNPRYQVTQFGKPVTLSCSQTLNHNVMYWYQQKSSQAPKLLFHYYDKDFNNEADTPDNFQSRRPNTSFCFLDIRSPGLGDTAMYLCATSRDGLKETQYFGPGTRLLVL.

The sample holds a few counts of this clonotype. The J gene is TRBJ1-2, the V gene TRBV6-1; no clear D gene. CDR3 size: 10 residues. V was clipped by 6 bases and J by 5 bases, with 4 bases between them. From germline, CDR1 is MNHNS and CDR2 SASEGT. CDR3 loop: CASRKYGYTF. The CDR3 bases are TGTGCCAGCAGGAAATATGGCTACACCTTC.

Of note for this clonotype: This may arise from a read error, as a much more abundant clone is one base away. The chain links TRBV10-2 to TRBJ1-1; D remains unclear. CDR3 length equals 15 residues. V was cut by 4 bases and J by 4 bases, with 16 bases left in between. Germline lookup yields CDR1 WSHSY and CDR2 SAAADI. The CDR3 region is CASSATTAYGTEAFF. The DNA of the CDR3 is TGCGCCAGCAGTGCAACGACCGCGTACGGCACTGAAGCTTTCTTT.

This clonotype appeared many times. The chain carries TRBV19 and TRBJ2-2; 8 bases align to TRBD2. Trimming removed 6 bases from V and 5 bases from J; junction bases left unmatched: 11. Germline V gene sequence: CDR1 LNHDA, CDR2 SQIVND (reference sequence). The CDR3 runs to 16 residues. The CDR3 bases are TGTGCCAGTAGGAGACTAGCGACGGTCGGGACCGGGGAGCTGTTTTTT. Its translation is CASRRLATVGTGELFF.

J is TRBJ2-5 and V is TRBV20-1; a possible D gene is TRBD2 (6 bases). The CDR3 runs to 13 residues. CDR1 DFQATT and CDR2 SNEGSKA come from the germline V gene (reference sequence). Between the trimmed V and J ends, which lost 7 bases and 2 bases, there was a span of 14 bases. The CDR3 sequence: CSGVRDSQETQYF. The CDR3 DNA follows: TGCAGTGGGGTCCGGGACTCGCAAGAGACCCAGTACTTC.

The table lists this clonotype with many counts. V is TRBV5-1 and J is TRBJ2-2, with D possibly being TRBD2 (6 bases). Germline V gives CDR1 SGHRS, CDR2 YFSETQ. Trimming took off 1 base at V and 5 bases at J, with 9 bases between the two ends. This CDR3 comprises 14 residues. CDR3 region: CASSLSLATGELFF. In DNA, the CDR3 is TGCGCCAGCAGCTTGAGCCTAGCGACCGGGGAGCTGTTTTTT. Combining the CDR3 with reference TRBV5-1 and TRBJ2-2 gives the whole variable domain KAGVTQTPRYLIKTRGQQVTLSCSPISGHRSVSWYQQTPGQGLQFLFEYFSETQRNKGNFPGRFSGRQFSNSRSEMNVSTLELGDSALYLCASSLSLATGELFFGEGSRLTVL.

CDR3 amino acids: CSAQKPGLAGYNEQFF. In DNA, the CDR3 is TGCAGTGCCCAAAAACCGGGACTAGCGGGATACAATGAGCAGTTCTTC. V usage is TRBV20-1 and J usage is TRBJ2-1; 13 bases align to TRBD2. The CDR3 covers 16 residues. Germline CDR1 DFQATT, CDR2 SNEGSKA (reference sequence). V was clipped by 6 bases and J by 4 bases; unmatched bases: 9.

A word on this clonotype: This may be a read error, as it is one base from a much larger clone. The CDR3 end shows no conserved phenylalanine or tryptophan, and so a read error is likely. The gene calls are TRBV2 and TRBJ2-1; TRBD2 matches 9 bases. V was clipped by 6 bases and J by 8 bases; unmatched bases: 8. The CDR3 has 14 residues. Germline CDR1 SNHLY, CDR2 FYNNEI. The CDR3 protein is CASRTPTSGDEQFL. CDR3 in DNA: TGTGCCAGCAGAACACCGACTAGCGGCGATGAGCAGTTCCTC.

This clonotype showed up many times. The gene calls are TRBV12-3 or TRBV12-4 and TRBJ2-7, with TRBD1 matching 11 bases. The CDR3 covers 14 residues. With V trimmed by 5 bases and J by 7 bases, 7 bases remained unmatched. The CDR3 DNA sequence: TGTGCCAGCAGTCGGGACAGGGGGTTTAGTGAGCAGTACTTC. It yields the protein CASSRDRGFSEQYF.

This clonotype was counted at least ten times. The rearrangement links TRBV14 to TRBJ2-7; D may be TRBD1 or TRBD2 (5 bases each). The ends were cut back, 4 bases at V and 0 bases at J, with 19 bases in the middle. Germline V CDR1 and CDR2: SGHDN, FVKESK. This CDR3 has 17 amino acids. The CDR3 DNA is TGTGCCAGCAGCCCCAACTGGTGGCGAGGGGACTCCTACGAGCAGTACTTC. This sequence encodes CASSPNWWRGDSYEQYF.

This clonotype was detected many times. In DNA form, the CDR3 reads TGCAGTGCTAGAGATGACTACGGGGCGGAGACCCAGTACTTC. This gives the protein CSARDDYGAETQYF. The chain combines TRBV20-1 with TRBJ2-5; D tentatively reads TRBD1 or TRBD2 (5 bases each). The CDR3 totals 14 residues. Germline V gene data show CDR1 as DFQATT and CDR2 as SNEGSKA (reference sequence). V was cut by 0 bases and J by 5 bases, with 13 bases left in between.

This clonotype was seen ten or more times. The chain carries TRBV10-2 and TRBJ2-3; 7 bases align to TRBD2. The CDR3 has 13 amino acids. Germline assignment: CDR1 WSHSY and CDR2 SAAADI. V dropped 8 bases and J dropped 6; count of bases not matched to a gene: 8. The CDR3 loop is CASSSGNPDTQYF. The CDR3 nucleotides read TGCGCCAGCTCTAGCGGCAACCCCGATACGCAGTATTTT.

This clonotype was counted a few times. The gene calls are TRBV9 and TRBJ1-3, with 9 bases identical to TRBD1. The length of the CDR3 is 16 residues. Germline V gene sequence: CDR1 SGDLS, CDR2 YYNGEE. Unmatched junction bases numbered 4, after V lost 1 base and J lost 2 bases. CDR3 region: CASSVTQGATGNTIYF. CDR3 DNA: TGTGCCAGCAGCGTAACACAGGGGGCTACTGGAAACACCATATATTTT.

V is TRBV19 and J is TRBJ1-1; 7 bases line up with TRBD1. V shed 6 bases and J 4 bases; nucleotides not matched to a gene: 11. This CDR3 comprises 15 residues. Germline V CDR1 and CDR2: LNHDA, SQIVND (reference sequence). For the CDR3, the DNA is TGTGCCAGTAGCTATGGAGACAGGGAGGCCACTGAAGCTTTCTTT. Translated: CASSYGDREATEAFF.

This clonotype was detected ten times or more. The rearrangement uses TRBV18 and TRBJ2-2; the D is unclear. V was pared by 3 bases and J by 0 bases, with 5 bases between. Germline CDR1 is KGHSH and CDR2 is LQKENI. The CDR3 consists of 14 residues. CDR3 nucleotide sequence: TGTGCCAGCTCACCTAGGACGAACACCGGGGAGCTGTTTTTT. This translates into CASSPRTNTGELFF.

The sample holds many counts of this clonotype. The chain carries TRBV5-1 and TRBJ1-4; no firm D call. The CDR3 runs to 14 residues. V lost 5 bases and J lost 2, with 10 bases in between. Germline lookup yields CDR1 SGHRS and CDR2 YFSETQ. The CDR3 DNA reads as TGCGCCAGCAGTCCCGGTTGGACTAATGAAAAACTGTTTTTT. This gives the protein CASSPGWTNEKLFF.

The chain combines TRBV6-2 or TRBV6-3 with TRBJ2-7, with D possibly TRBD1 on 6 matching bases. V lost 2 bases to trimming and J lost 3 bases, with 17 bases between them. The CDR3 has 16 amino acids. Germline CDR1 reads MNHEY; CDR2 reads SVGEGT. CDR3 in amino acids: CASSYGPGAPYYEQYF. The CDR3 DNA follows: TGTGCCAGCAGTTACGGGCCAGGGGCTCCCTACTACGAGCAGTACTTC.

This clonotype has more than one count but fewer than ten. The rearrangement uses TRBV27 and TRBJ1-6, with 11 bases aligning to TRBD1. This CDR3 spans 16 amino acids. Germline V lookup: CDR1 MNHEY, CDR2 SMNVEV (reference sequence). V lost 3 bases to trimming and J lost 9 bases; unmatched junction nucleotides: 7. CDR3: CASSLVGTGGGSPLHF. CDR3 sequence (DNA): TGTGCCAGCAGTTTGGTCGGGACAGGGGGGGGTTCACCCCTCCACTTT.

This clonotype was observed many times. The DNA for the CDR3 is TGTGCCACCAGTGCCAACGCGGGACAGGGGGCCAATGAGCAGTTCTTC. Protein product: CATSANAGQGANEQFF. The chain combines TRBV24-1 with TRBJ2-1; 12 nucleotides align to TRBD1. The germline CDR1 and CDR2 sequences are KGHDR and SFDVKD. The ends lost 5 bases at V and 6 bases at J; junction bases unmatched: 7. CDR3 size: 16 residues.

This clonotype has only a few counts. This chain links TRBV12-3 or TRBV12-4 with TRBJ1-1; TRBD1 matches at 8 bases. The CDR3 consists of 14 residues. V lost 7 bases, J lost 5 bases, and 9 bases stayed unmatched. In DNA form, the CDR3 reads TGTGCCAGCACCACCGGGACAGGTTGGACTGAAGCTTTCTTT. Translated, it gives CASTTGTGWTEAFF.

This clonotype has a handful of counts. The V call is TRBV2, the J call TRBJ1-4; D remains unclear. CDR3 length: 14 amino acids. The germline V gene encodes CDR1 SNHLY and CDR2 FYNNEI. Between the trimmed V and J ends, which lost 6 bases and 11 bases, there was a span of 19 bases. The CDR3 is CASRQETDVGKLFF. The DNA for the CDR3 is TGTGCCAGCAGACAAGAAACCGACGTTGGGAAACTGTTTTTT.

In this sample, this clonotype turned up a few times. The gene calls are TRBV4-2 and TRBJ2-4, with D hard to call. CDR1 and CDR2 from the germline V gene are LGHNA and YNFKEQ. Trimming left V 0 bases short and J 1 base short, with 7 bases between. CDR3 length: 15 amino acids. The CDR3 region has the DNA TGTGCCAGCAGCCAAGATCAGAGCGCCAAAAACATTCAGTACTTC. Protein sequence: CASSQDQSAKNIQYF.

This clonotype was observed at least ten times. The chain uses TRBV7-6 and TRBJ2-1; perhaps TRBD2 as D (5 bases). The V gene's germline CDR1 is SGHVS and CDR2 FNYEAQ. Trimming shortened V by 4 bases and J by 3 bases, and 13 bases separated the two germline ends. CDR3 length equals 15 residues. For the CDR3, the DNA is TGTGCCAGCAGCTCCGCCGGTGGAGGCTACAATGAGCAGTTCTTC. Encoded protein: CASSSAGGGYNEQFF.

This clonotype was found many times. This sequence joins TRBV24-1 and TRBJ2-4; unclear D gene. The ends were cut back, 5 bases at V and 5 bases at J, with 9 bases in the middle. The CDR3 extends over 13 amino acids. Germline assignment: CDR1 KGHDR and CDR2 SFDVKD. CDR3 region: CATSVSSENIQYF. CDR3 bases: TGTGCCACCAGTGTAAGTTCAGAAAACATTCAGTACTTC.